The 16 T cell receptor beta chains reported below all come from one sample, sequenced in a study of breast tumors, draining lymph nodes, adjacent tissues. TCRdb reanalysed the multiplex PCR reads using MiXCR and keeps one entry per CDR3 protein. In the table there are 33,000 or so distinct CDR3 sequences, 63% of which are singletons. Sequenced input: breast tumor tissue. The receptors were sampled from a female donor with breast cancer. Some clones in this sample may be carry-over from other donors' samples.

By sample fraction, this clonotype is medium-sized. The chain couples TRBV9 to TRBJ2-5; D is possibly TRBD1 (6 bases). There are 14 residues in the CDR3. The V gene lost 1 base and the J gene lost 2 bases, with 9 bases spanning the gap. CDR1 and CDR2 from the germline V gene are SGDLS and YYNGEE. This CDR3 is CASSVQGTQETQYF. In DNA form, the CDR3 reads TGTGCCAGCAGCGTACAGGGGACGCAAGAGACCCAGTACTTC.

Worth noting for this clonotype: At one of its ends the junction is not consistent with the germline gene, which may arise from a read error. The rearrangement links TRBV7-7 to TRBJ2-7; maybe TRBD2 (7 bases). Per the germline V gene, CDR1 is SSHAT and CDR2 is FNYEAQ (reference sequence). CDR3 length: 14 amino acids. CDR3 sequence (DNA): TGTGCTAGCAGCCCAGGGGAGGGCTTATACGAGCAGTACTTC. Protein sequence: CASSPGEGLYEQYF.

This clonotype was counted once. One end of the junction is discordant with germline, which a read error may explain. The chain uses TRBV20-1 and TRBJ1-2, with D perhaps TRBD1 (5 bases). Looked up from germline, CDR1 is DFQATT and CDR2 is SNEGSKA (reference sequence). The CDR3 runs 12 residues. In DNA, the CDR3 is TGCAGTGCTAGGGGGCAAGGGTATGGCTCCACCTTC. Its translation: CSARGQGYGSTF.

Only one count was recorded for this clonotype. This rearrangement joins TRBV20-1 to TRBJ2-1; 7 positions agree with TRBD2. Germline assignment: CDR1 DFQATT and CDR2 SNEGSKA (reference sequence). The CDR3 runs to 16 residues. J lost 3 bases, V lost 6 bases, and 14 bases had no gene match. The CDR3 is CSAPITGGRYYNEQFF. Written as DNA, the CDR3 is TGCAGTGCGCCTATAACGGGAGGCCGCTACTACAATGAGCAGTTCTTC.

In its sample, this clonotype was seen many times. A much larger clone lies one base from this, so it may be a read error. The chain combines TRBV11-2 with TRBJ2-1; 15 nucleotides match TRBD2. The CDR3 consists of 20 residues. Germline values: CDR1 SGHAT, CDR2 FQNNGV. J was trimmed by 7 bases and V by 5 bases; bases with no gene match: 18. This CDR3 is CASSPRVSSRTSGGVNEQFF. CDR3 nucleotides: TGTGCCAGCAGCCCTAGGGTATCGTCGAGGACTAGCGGGGGGGTTAATGAGCAGTTCTTC.

The V gene is TRBV20-1, the J gene TRBJ1-2, with D hard to call. V was clipped by 5 bases and J by 0 bases, with 4 bases between them. The CDR3 sequence is 11 residues long. In germline, CDR1 is DFQATT, CDR2 SNEGSKA (reference sequence). The CDR3 protein is CSAYANYGYTF. CDR3 in DNA: TGCAGTGCTTACGCTAACTATGGCTACACCTTC.

This clonotype was seen only a few times. The rearrangement joins TRBV20-1 to TRBJ2-3, with D uncertain. The CDR3 covers 13 residues. The germline CDR1 and CDR2 sequences are DFQATT and SNEGSKA (reference sequence). Trimming pared 1 base from V and 3 bases from J, leaving 8 bases between. CDR3 nucleotide sequence: TGCAGTGCTAGAGCGGTGGGAACAGATACGCAGTATTTT. This encodes CSARAVGTDTQYF.

The V and J genes are TRBV7-2 and TRBJ1-6, with TRBD1 matching 8 bases. The CDR3 extends over 15 amino acids. Germline loops: CDR1 SGHTA, CDR2 FQGNSA. V shed 2 bases, J shed 10 bases, and the junction held 7 bases outside the gene matches. CDR3 region: CASSLRQGARSPLHF. In DNA form, the CDR3 reads TGTGCCAGCAGCTTAAGGCAGGGGGCCCGGTCACCCCTCCACTTT.

The CDR3 sequence is CASSEQGDTQYF. DNA of the CDR3: TGTGCCAGCAGTGAACAGGGAGATACGCAGTATTTT. This rearrangement joins TRBV6-2 or TRBV6-3 to TRBJ2-3; weak D call: TRBD1 (6 bases). CDR3 length: 12 residues. The germline V and J ends were trimmed by 5 bases and 5 bases, with 8 bases remaining between them. Germline lookup yields CDR1 MNHEY and CDR2 SVGEGT.

The table lists this clonotype with many counts. The rearrangement joins TRBV5-6 to TRBJ2-5, with TRBD1 matching over 8 bases. V was clipped by 4 bases and J by 9 bases; unmatched bases: 5. Germline loops: CDR1 SGHDT, CDR2 YYEEEE. The CDR3 runs to 12 residues. The CDR3 DNA follows: TGTGCCAGCAGCATCCGGGACAGGCCCCAGTACTTC. Translating it yields CASSIRDRPQYF. The full variable domain, with the rest looked up from reference TRBV5-6 and TRBJ2-5, is DAGVTQSPTHLIKTRGQQVTLRCSPKSGHDTVSWYQQALGQGPQFIFQYYEEEERQRGNFPDRFSGHQFPNYSSELNVNALLLGDSALYLCASSIRDRPQYFGPGTRLLVL.

The gene calls are TRBV10-3 and TRBJ1-2, with 8 positions matching TRBD1. With 10 bases clipped from V and 4 bases from J, the junction kept 8 bases outside the gene matches. The CDR3 length is 13 residues. Per germline, CDR1 ENHRY and CDR2 SYGVKD. The CDR3 DNA follows: TGTGCCACGAGGACAGGGAGGGTCTATGGCTACACCTTC. Translation: CATRTGRVYGYTF.

This clonotype was picked up a small number of times. The rearrangement links TRBV12-3 or TRBV12-4 to TRBJ2-5; D possibly corresponds to TRBD2 (5 bases). The V gene lost 5 bases and the J gene lost 4 bases, with 11 bases spanning the gap. CDR3 size: 13 residues. The CDR3 coding sequence is TGTGCCAGCAGTCTCCCCGAGGGAGAGACCCAGTACTTC. Translating gives CASSLPEGETQYF.

Many counts were recorded for this clonotype. This clone may be a read error of a much larger clone one base away. The chain couples TRBV29-1 to TRBJ2-6; 9 nucleotides agree with TRBD2. The CDR3 runs to 21 residues. Germline V lookup: CDR1 SQVTM, CDR2 ANQGSEA. CDR3 amino acids: CSVFQGVSGRSGNSGANLLTF. The DNA of the CDR3 is TGCAGCGTCTTTCAGGGGGTCAGCGGGAGGTCCGGGAACTCTGGGGCCAACCTCCTGACTTTC.

Of note for this clonotype: At one boundary the junction diverges from the germline segment, which might be a read error. The chain carries TRBV12-5 and TRBJ2-7, with D tentatively TRBD2 (6 bases). CDR1 and CDR2 from the germline V gene are LGHNT and FRNRAP. The CDR3 extends over 15 amino acids. The CDR3 bases are TGTGCTAGTGGTCTGGTGGGCGGGATAGACGACGAGCAGTACTTC. This translates into CASGLVGGIDDEQYF.

The chain links TRBV29-1 to TRBJ2-5; D may be TRBD1 (6 bases). V was clipped by 3 bases and J by 2 bases, with 10 bases between them. This CDR3 contains 13 residues. Germline CDR1 reads SQVTM; CDR2 reads ANQGSEA. CDR3 coding DNA: TGCAGCGTTGATTTGGGGACACAAGAGACCCAGTACTTC. It encodes CSVDLGTQETQYF.

On this clonotype itself: At one boundary the junction diverges from the germline segment, which might be a read error. V is TRBV9 and J is TRBJ2-3, with 9 bases identical to TRBD1. The CDR3 spans 15 residues. Germline V gene data show CDR1 as SGDLS and CDR2 as YYNGEE. For the CDR3, the DNA is TGTGCCAGCAGTCACACAGGGGGCCTCACAGATACGCGGTATTTT. Translation gives CASSHTGGLTDTRYF.